This T cell receptor (beta chain) was documented in a study of T cell responses to AZD1222 COVID-19 vaccine. Profiling relied on immunoSEQ multiplex PCR, and the TCRdb table lists in-frame clones only, not all of them. This sample carries 90,000 to 120,000 clones, roughly nine tenths of them seen once, and the ten largest clones take approximately 4%. The CDR3 length is 13 residues. Germline assignment: CDR1 MRHNA and CDR2 SNTAGT. V lost 2 bases, J lost 3 bases, and 4 bases lay in between. Here the sequenced sample was peripheral blood, taken on day 0 of AZD1222 vaccination. The rearrangement joins TRBV6-4 to TRBJ2-2; no reliable D call. The TCR comes from an adult in good health. CDR3 nucleotide sequence: TGTGCCAGCAGTGACGGAGACACCGGGGAGCTGTTTTTT. Protein: CASSDGDTGELFF.